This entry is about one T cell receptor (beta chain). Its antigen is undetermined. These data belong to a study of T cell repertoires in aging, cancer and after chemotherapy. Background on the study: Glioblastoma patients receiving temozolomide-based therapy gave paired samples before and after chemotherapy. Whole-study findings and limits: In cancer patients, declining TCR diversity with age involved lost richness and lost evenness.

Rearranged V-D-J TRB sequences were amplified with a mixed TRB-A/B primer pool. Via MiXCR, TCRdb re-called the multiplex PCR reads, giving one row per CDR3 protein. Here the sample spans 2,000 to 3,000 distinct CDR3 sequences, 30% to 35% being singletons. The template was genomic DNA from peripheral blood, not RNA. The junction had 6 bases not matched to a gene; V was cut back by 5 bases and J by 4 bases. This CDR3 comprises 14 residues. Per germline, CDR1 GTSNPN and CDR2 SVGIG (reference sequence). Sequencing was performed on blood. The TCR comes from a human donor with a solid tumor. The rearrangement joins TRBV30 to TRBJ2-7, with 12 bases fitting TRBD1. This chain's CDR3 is CAWGAGQGAYEQYF. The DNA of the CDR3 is TGTGCCTGGGGGGCGGGACAGGGGGCTTACGAGCAGTACTTC.